The rows below give T cell receptor beta chains drawn from one sample of a study of blood T cell repertoires in COVID-19. Clones were read by immunoSEQ multiplex PCR, and TCRdb kept only the in-frame ones, dropping some. The sample lists about 60,000 clones, approximately 82% occurring once. The specimen was peripheral blood. The receptors were sampled from an elderly woman with acute or convalescent COVID-19. The CDR3 runs from the conserved cysteine through the conserved F or W. The D gene is left open where the match is weak. The size field is filled for only some rows; it gives once, few, many or a size class.

clone size	V gene	J gene	D gene	CDR3 DNA	CDR3 protein
-	TRBV5-5	TRBJ2-3	-	TGTGCCAGCAGCCGAGACACAACCGAAACAGATACGCAGTATTTT	CASSRDTTETDTQYF
-	TRBV5-4	TRBJ2-5	TRBD1	TGTGCCAGCAGCTTGTCAGGGGGCGAGAAAGAGACCCAGTACTTC	CASSLSGGEKETQYF
-	TRBV7-9	TRBJ2-5	TRBD2	TGTGCCAGCAGACCTACTAGCGTTGAGACCCAGTACTTC	CASRPTSVETQYF
-	TRBV6-5	TRBJ1-3	-	TGTGCCAGCAGCTCTCTTTCTGGAAACACCATATATTTT	CASSSLSGNTIYF
few	TRBV5-1	TRBJ2-3	-	TGCGCCAGCAGAAGCACAGTCACAGATACGCAGTATTTT	CASRSTVTDTQYF
-	TRBV7-8	TRBJ2-1	-	TGTGCCAGCAGCCGCGGGAAAGGGCTGAATGAGCAGTTCTTC	CASSRGKGLNEQFF
-	TRBV15	TRBJ2-5	-	TGTGCCACCAGCAGAGATCTCGGCCAAGAGACCCAGTACTTC	CATSRDLGQETQYF
-	TRBV6-4	TRBJ2-2	TRBD1	TGTGCCAGCAGCATGCGACAGGGGGCGAACACCGGGGAGCTGTTTTTT	CASSMRQGANTGELFF
once	TRBV7-7	TRBJ2-2	TRBD2	TGTGCCAGCAGCTTTCAGCAGGGACTAGCGGGACCCCGTTACACCGGGGAGCTGTTTTTT	CASSFQQGLAGPRYTGELFF
-	TRBV14	TRBJ2-7	-	TGTGCCAGCAGCCAAGGCGTTGGCAGGGCCTACGAGCAGTACTTC	CASSQGVGRAYEQYF
-	TRBV29-1	TRBJ2-7	TRBD1	TGCAGCGTTTCAAGGACAGGGGGCGGGAACGAGCAGTACTTC	CSVSRTGGGNEQYF
-	TRBV12-3/TRBV12-4	TRBJ2-3	-	TGTGCCAGCAGTCCCCTAGGCACAGATACGCAGTATTTT	CASSPLGTDTQYF
once	TRBV7-2	TRBJ1-5	TRBD1	TGTGCCAGCAGCTTAGTTACAGGGGGCGGCCAGCCCCAGCATTTT	CASSLVTGGGQPQHF
-	TRBV6-5	TRBJ2-7	TRBD2	TGTGCCAGCAGTTACGGGACTAGCGGCTCCTACGAGCAGTACTTC	CASSYGTSGSYEQYF
-	TRBV2	TRBJ2-7	TRBD2	TGTGCCAGCAGTGAAGGACTAGCGGGGGGTTACGAGCAGTACTTC	CASSEGLAGGYEQYF
-	TRBV6-1	TRBJ1-2	-	TGTGCCAGCAGTGAAGCTTTCGGGGGGGCGGTCTATGGCTACACCTTC	CASSEAFGGAVYGYTF
-	TRBV28	TRBJ1-5	TRBD1	TGTGCCAGCAATGACAGGGGGCAGGTTCAGCCCCAGCATTTT	CASNDRGQVQPQHF
-	TRBV30	TRBJ2-1	-	TGTGCCTGGACCCCCGGAGGGGAGGTGCTGTTCTTC	CAWTPGGEVLFF
-	TRBV18	TRBJ1-2	TRBD1	TGTGCCAGCTCACCAGACAGGGGTAACTATGGCTACACCTTC	CASSPDRGNYGYTF
-	TRBV19	TRBJ2-7	-	TGTGCCAGTAGAACAGCCACCCAACGTTCCTACGAGCAGTACTTC	CASRTATQRSYEQYF
-	TRBV5-1	TRBJ1-6	-	TGCGCCAGCAGCTTGGAGCGGAGTAATTCACCCCTCCACTTT	CASSLERSNSPLHF
-	TRBV15	TRBJ2-3	TRBD2	TGTGCCACCAGCAGAGATTTGGGGACTAGCGGGGGGATTAGCACAGATACGCAGTATTTT	CATSRDLGTSGGISTDTQYF
-	TRBV7-9	TRBJ2-2	-	TGTGCCAGCAGCCAAGGGGGAACCGGGGAGCTGTTTTTT	CASSQGGTGELFF
-	TRBV6-5	TRBJ2-7	-	TGTGCCAGCAGGAGCTCCGGACTGGTTTCCTACGAGCAGTACTTC	CASRSSGLVSYEQYF
-	TRBV28	TRBJ2-7	-	TGTGCCAGCAGCGGACCCCCCTTCGAGGGCAGCTCCTACGAGCAGTACTTC	CASSGPPFEGSSYEQYF
-	TRBV6-5	TRBJ2-2	TRBD2	TGTGCCAGCAGTTTTAAGACTAGCGGGAACACCGGGGAGCTGTTTTTT	CASSFKTSGNTGELFF
once	TRBV7-6	TRBJ2-5	-	TGTGCCAGCAGCTTAGCTACAGGCCAAGAGACCCAGTACTTC	CASSLATGQETQYF
-	TRBV28	TRBJ2-7	-	TGTGCCAGCAGTTTAGCGGCCTACGAGCAGTACTTC	CASSLAAYEQYF